Reported below is one T cell receptor beta chain. Its specificity is not known. Its ends do not fully match the called genes, so a read error is possible. For each extraction, RNA and DNA were obtained together from approximately 20-30 mg of unsorted bulk tissue. Researchers generated TCR beta cDNA from 500 ng of total RNA, relying on a constant-region primer. Three-round nested multiplex PCR performed with slightly modified ARM-PCR produced the TCR beta libraries. The first two PCR rounds used TRBV1-TRBV30 forward primers with a C-beta reverse primer, around 10 cycles each. TCRdb reanalysed the multiplex PCR reads using MiXCR and keeps one entry per CDR3 protein. Of 40,000 to 55,000 distinct CDR3 sequences listed, approximately 80% are singletons. These data are taken from a study of tumor-infiltrating lymphocytes in primary liver carcinoma. Across the whole study: These patients were men and women whose ages were 30 to 69 years. Notes on the study in general: Only about 7.5-24% of top clones showed up in all five tumor regions.

CDR3 length equals 15 residues. Per germline, CDR1 MDHEN and CDR2 SYDVKM. This chain links TRBV28 with TRBJ2-1; 7 bases match TRBD2. This clonotype originated in a man aged 40-49 years with primary liver carcinoma and hepatitis B virus infection. Sequencing used liver tumor tissue from sampling region 5. The subset here: tumor region T5, tumor centre. CDR3 coding DNA: TGTGCCAGCAGTACTCTAGCGGTTGAAGGGAATGAGCGGTTCTTC. It specifies CASSTLAVEGNERFF.